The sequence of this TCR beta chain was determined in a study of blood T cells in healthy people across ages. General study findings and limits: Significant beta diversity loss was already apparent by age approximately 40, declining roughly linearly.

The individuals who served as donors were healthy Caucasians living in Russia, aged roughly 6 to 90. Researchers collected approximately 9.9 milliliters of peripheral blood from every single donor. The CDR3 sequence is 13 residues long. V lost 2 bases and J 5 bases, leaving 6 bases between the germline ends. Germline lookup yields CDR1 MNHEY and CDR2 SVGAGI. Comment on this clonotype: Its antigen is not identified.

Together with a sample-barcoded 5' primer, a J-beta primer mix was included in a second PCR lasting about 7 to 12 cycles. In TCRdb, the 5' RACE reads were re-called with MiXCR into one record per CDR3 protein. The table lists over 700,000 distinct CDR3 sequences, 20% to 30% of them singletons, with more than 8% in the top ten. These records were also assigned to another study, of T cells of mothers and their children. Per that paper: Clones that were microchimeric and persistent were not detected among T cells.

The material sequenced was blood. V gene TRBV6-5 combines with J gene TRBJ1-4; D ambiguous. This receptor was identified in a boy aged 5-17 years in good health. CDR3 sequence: CASSYTLNEKLFF. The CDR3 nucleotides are TGTGCCAGCAGTTACACCCTGAATGAAAAACTGTTTTTT.